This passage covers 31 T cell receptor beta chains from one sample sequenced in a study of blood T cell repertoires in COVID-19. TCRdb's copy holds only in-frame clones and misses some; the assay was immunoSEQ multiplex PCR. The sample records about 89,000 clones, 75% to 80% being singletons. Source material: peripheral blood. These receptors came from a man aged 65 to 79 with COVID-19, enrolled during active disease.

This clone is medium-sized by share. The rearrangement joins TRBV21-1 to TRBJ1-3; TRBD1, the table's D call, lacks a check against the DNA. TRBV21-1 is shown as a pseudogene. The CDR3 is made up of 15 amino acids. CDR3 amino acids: CASSSTTGSGNTIYF. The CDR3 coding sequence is TGTGCCAGCAGCAGCACTACAGGGTCTGGAAACACCATATATTTT.

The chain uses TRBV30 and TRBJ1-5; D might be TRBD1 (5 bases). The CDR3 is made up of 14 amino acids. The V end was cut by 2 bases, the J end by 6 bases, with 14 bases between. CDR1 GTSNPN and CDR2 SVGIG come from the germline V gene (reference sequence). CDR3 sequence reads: CAWSRTSGGQPQHF. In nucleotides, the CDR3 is TGTGCCTGGAGTCGGACGAGCGGGGGTCAGCCCCAGCATTTT.

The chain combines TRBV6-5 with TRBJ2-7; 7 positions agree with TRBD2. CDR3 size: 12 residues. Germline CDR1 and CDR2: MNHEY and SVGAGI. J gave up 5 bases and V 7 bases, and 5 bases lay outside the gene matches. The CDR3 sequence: CASNRGVHEQYF. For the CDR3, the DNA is TGTGCCAGCAACCGGGGGGTTCACGAGCAGTACTTC.

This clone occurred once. CDR3 coding DNA: TGTGCCAGCAGCCAACAACAGGGAGAAGACTATGGCTACACCTTC. The encoded protein is CASSQQQGEDYGYTF. V gene TRBV3-1 (or the pseudogene TRBV3-2) combines with J gene TRBJ1-2; a weak D match, TRBD1 (6 bases). The CDR3 is 15 amino acids. The V end was cut by 2 bases, the J end by 3 bases, with 13 bases between. Germline V gene data show CDR1 as LGHDT and CDR2 as YNNKEL (reference sequence).

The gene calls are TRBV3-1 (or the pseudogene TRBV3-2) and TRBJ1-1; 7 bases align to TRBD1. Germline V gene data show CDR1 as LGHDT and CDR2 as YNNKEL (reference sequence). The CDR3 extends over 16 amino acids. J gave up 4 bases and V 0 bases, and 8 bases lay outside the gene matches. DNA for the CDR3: TGTGCCAGCAGCCAAGAAAGGATTGAGGGGGCCACTGAAGCTTTCTTT. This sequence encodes CASSQERIEGATEAFF.

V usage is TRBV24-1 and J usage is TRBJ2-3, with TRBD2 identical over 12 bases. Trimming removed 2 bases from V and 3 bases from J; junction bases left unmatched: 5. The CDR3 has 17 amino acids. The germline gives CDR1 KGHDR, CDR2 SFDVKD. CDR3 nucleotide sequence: TGTGCCACCAGTGATTCCGGACTAGCGGGAAATACAGATACGCAGTATTTT. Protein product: CATSDSGLAGNTDTQYF.

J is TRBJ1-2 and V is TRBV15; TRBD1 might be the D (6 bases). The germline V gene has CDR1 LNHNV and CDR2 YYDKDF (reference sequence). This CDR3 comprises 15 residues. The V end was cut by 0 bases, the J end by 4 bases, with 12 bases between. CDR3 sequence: CATSRDLVGGYGYTF. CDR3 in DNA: TGTGCCACCAGCAGAGATCTCGTAGGGGGCTATGGCTACACCTTC.

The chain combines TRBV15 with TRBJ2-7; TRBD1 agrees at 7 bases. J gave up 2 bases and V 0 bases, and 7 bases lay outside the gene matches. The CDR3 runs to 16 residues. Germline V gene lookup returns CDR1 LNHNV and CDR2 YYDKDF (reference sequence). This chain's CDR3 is CATSRDNRGSPYEQYF. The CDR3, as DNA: TGTGCCACCAGCAGAGACAACAGGGGATCCCCCTACGAGCAGTACTTC.

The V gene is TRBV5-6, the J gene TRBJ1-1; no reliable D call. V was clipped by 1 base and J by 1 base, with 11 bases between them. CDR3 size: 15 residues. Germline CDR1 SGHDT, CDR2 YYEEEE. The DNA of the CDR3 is TGTGCCAGCAGCTTGCTGCAGGTTGGGAACACTGAAGCTTTCTTT. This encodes CASSLLQVGNTEAFF. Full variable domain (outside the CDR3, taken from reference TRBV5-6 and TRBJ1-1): DAGVTQSPTHLIKTRGQQVTLRCSPKSGHDTVSWYQQALGQGPQFIFQYYEEEERQRGNFPDRFSGHQFPNYSSELNVNALLLGDSALYLCASSLLQVGNTEAFFGQGTRLTVV.

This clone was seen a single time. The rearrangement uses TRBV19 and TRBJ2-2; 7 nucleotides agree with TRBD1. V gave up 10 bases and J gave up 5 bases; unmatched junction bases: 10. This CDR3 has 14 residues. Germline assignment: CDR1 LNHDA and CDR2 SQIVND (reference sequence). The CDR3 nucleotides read TGTGCCACTATGACAGGGACAAGGACCGGGGAGCTGTTTTTT. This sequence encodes CATMTGTRTGELFF.

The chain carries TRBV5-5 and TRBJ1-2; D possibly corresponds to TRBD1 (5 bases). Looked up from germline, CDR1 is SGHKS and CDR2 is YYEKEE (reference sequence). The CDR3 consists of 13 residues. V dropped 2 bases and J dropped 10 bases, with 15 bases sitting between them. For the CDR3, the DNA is TGTGCCAGCAGCTTCGGGTCGGGGGAGGTCTACACCTTC. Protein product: CASSFGSGEVYTF.

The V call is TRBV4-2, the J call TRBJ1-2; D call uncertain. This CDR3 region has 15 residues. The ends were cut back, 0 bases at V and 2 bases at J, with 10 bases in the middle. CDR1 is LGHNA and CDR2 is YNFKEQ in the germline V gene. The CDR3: CASSQEGGRNYGYTF. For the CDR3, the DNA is TGTGCCAGCAGCCAAGAAGGAGGCAGAAACTATGGCTACACCTTC.

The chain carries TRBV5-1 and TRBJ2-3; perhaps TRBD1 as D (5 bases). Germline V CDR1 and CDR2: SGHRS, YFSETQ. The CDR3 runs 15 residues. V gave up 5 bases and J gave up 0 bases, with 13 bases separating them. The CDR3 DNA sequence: TGCGCCAGCAGGGTGGACATGACTAGCACAGATACGCAGTATTTT. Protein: CASRVDMTSTDTQYF.

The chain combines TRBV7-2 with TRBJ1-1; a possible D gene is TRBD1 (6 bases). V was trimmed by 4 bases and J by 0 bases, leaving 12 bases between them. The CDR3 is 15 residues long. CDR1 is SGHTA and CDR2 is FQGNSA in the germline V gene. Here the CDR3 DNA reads TGTGCCAGCAGCTCGGGGGGGGACATGAACACTGAAGCTTTCTTT. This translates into CASSSGGDMNTEAFF.

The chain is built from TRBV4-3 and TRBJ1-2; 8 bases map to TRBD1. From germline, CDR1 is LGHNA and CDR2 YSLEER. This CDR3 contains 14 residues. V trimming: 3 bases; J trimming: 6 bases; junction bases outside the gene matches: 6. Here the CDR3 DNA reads TGCGCCAGCAGCCACCGGACAGGGTCAAATGGCTACACCTTC. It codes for CASSHRTGSNGYTF.

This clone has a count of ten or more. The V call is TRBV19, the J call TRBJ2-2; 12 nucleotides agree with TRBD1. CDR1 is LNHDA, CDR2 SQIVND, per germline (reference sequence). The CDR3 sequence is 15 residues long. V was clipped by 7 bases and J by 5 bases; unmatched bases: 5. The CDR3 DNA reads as TGTGCCAGTAACTCGGGACAGGGGGCTACCGGGGAGCTGTTTTTT. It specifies CASNSGQGATGELFF.

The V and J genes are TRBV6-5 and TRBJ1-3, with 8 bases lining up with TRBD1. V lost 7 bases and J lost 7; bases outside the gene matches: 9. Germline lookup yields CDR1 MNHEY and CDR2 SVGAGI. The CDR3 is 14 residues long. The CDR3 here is CASKPGQAPNTIYF. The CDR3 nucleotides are TGTGCCAGCAAACCGGGACAGGCGCCCAACACCATATATTTT.

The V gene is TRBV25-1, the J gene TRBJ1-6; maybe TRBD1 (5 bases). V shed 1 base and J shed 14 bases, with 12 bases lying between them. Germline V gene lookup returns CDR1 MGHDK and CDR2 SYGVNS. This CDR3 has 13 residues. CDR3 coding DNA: TGTGCCAGCAGTGAATGGGGGGGGTCGGCCCTCCACTTT. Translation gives CASSEWGGSALHF.

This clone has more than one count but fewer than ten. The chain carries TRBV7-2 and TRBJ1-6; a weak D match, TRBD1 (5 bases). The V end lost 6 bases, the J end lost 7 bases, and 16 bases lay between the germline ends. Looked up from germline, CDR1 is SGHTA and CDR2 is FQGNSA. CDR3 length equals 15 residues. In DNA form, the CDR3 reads TGTGCCAGCAGGTTGCAGGGTATACTCAATTCACCCCTCCACTTT. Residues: CASRLQGILNSPLHF.

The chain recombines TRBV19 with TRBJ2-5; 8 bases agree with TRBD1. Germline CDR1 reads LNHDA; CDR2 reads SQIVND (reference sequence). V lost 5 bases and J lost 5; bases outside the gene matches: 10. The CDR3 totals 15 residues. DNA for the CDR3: TGTGCCAGTAGTCCCCAGGGGGCCCTGGGTGAGACCCAGTACTTC. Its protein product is CASSPQGALGETQYF.

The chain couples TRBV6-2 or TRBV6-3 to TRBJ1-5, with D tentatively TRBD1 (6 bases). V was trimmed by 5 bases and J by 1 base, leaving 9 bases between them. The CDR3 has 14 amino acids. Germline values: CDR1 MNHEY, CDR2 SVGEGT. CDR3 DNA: TGTGCCAGCAGTCATACAGGGAGCAATCAGCCCCAGCATTTT. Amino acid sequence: CASSHTGSNQPQHF.

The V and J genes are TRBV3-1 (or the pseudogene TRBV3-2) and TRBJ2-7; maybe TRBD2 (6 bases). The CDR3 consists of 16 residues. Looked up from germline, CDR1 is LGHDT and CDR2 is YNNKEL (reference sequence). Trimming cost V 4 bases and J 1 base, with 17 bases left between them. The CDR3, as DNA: TGTGCCAGCAGCCCCTTCTTGGGGGGAGGATCCTACGAGCAGTACTTC. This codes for CASSPFLGGGSYEQYF.

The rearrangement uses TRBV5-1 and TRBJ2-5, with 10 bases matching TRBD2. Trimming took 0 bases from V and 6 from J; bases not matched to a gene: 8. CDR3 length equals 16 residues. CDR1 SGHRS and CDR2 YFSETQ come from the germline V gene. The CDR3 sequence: CASSLESSGGRKTQYF. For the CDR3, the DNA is TGCGCCAGCAGCTTGGAGTCTAGCGGGGGTCGGAAGACCCAGTACTTC. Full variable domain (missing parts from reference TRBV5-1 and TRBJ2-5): KAGVTQTPRYLIKTRGQQVTLSCSPISGHRSVSWYQQTPGQGLQFLFEYFSETQRNKGNFPGRFSGRQFSNSRSEMNVSTLELGDSALYLCASSLESSGGRKTQYFGPGTRLLVL.

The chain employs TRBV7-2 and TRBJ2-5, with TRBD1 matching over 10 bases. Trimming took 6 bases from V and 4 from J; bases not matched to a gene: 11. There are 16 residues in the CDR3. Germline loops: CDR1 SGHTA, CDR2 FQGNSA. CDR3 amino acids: CASSQVPRQGAETQYF. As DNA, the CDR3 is TGTGCCAGCAGTCAAGTACCGCGACAGGGGGCAGAGACCCAGTACTTC.

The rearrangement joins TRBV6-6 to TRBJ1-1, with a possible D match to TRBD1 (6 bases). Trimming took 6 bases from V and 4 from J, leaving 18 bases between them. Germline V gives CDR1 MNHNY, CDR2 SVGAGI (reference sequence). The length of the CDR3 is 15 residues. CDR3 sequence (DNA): TGTGCCAGCAGGACTTTTGGGGGCATGGGCACTGAAGCTTTCTTT. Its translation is CASRTFGGMGTEAFF.

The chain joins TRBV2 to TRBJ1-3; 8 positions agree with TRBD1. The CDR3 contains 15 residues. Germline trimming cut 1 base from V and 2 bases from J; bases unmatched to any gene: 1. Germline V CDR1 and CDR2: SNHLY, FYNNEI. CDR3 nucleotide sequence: TGTGCCAGCAGTGAAGGACAGGGGCCTGGAAACACCATATATTTT. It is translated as CASSEGQGPGNTIYF. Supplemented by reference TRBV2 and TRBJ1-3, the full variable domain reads EPEVTQTPSHQVTQMGQEVILRCVPISNHLYFYWYRQILGQKVEFLVSFYNNEISEKSEIFDDQFSVERPDGSNFTLKIRSTKLEDSAMYFCASSEGQGPGNTIYFGEGSWLTVV.

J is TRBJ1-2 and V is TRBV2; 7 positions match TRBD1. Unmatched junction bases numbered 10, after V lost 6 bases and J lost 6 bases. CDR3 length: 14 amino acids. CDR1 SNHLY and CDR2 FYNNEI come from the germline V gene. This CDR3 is CASSLQGRTDGYTF. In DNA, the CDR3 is TGTGCCAGCAGCCTACAGGGGCGCACGGATGGCTACACCTTC. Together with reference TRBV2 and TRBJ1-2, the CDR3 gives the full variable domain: EPEVTQTPSHQVTQMGQEVILRCVPISNHLYFYWYRQILGQKVEFLVSFYNNEISEKSEIFDDQFSVERPDGSNFTLKIRSTKLEDSAMYFCASSLQGRTDGYTFGSGTRLTVV.

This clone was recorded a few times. The CDR3 coding sequence is TGCGCCAGCAGCTACGGGACAGGGACGTACGAGCAGTACTTC. Its translation: CASSYGTGTYEQYF. The chain uses TRBV4-1 and TRBJ2-7; 9 bases align to TRBD1. V shed 5 bases and J 4 bases; nucleotides not matched to a gene: 6. Per the germline V gene, CDR1 is MGHRA and CDR2 is YSYEKL. The CDR3 extends over 14 amino acids.

CDR3 bases: TGTGCCAGCAGCTTATCAGGGGGCCTGAACACTGAAGCTTTCTTT. This encodes CASSLSGGLNTEAFF. The V gene is TRBV7-2, the J gene TRBJ1-1; TRBD1 matches at 8 bases. Per germline, CDR1 SGHTA and CDR2 FQGNSA. J was trimmed by 0 bases and V by 2 bases; bases with no gene match: 2. The CDR3 spans 15 residues.

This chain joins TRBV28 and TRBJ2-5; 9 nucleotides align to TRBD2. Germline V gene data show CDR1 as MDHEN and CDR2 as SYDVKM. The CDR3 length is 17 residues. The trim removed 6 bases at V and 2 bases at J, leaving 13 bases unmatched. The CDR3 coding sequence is TGTGCCAGCAGCGACTTCCCGCCGGGACTAGCACAAGAGACCCAGTACTTC. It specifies CASSDFPPGLAQETQYF.

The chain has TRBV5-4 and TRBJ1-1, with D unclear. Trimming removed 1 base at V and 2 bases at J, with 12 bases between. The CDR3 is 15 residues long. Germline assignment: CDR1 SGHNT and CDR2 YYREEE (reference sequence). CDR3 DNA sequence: TGTGCCAGCAGCTTGCTTTCCCAGGTAAACACTGAAGCTTTCTTT. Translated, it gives CASSLLSQVNTEAFF.